The 7 T cell receptor beta chains reported below all come from one sample, sequenced in a study of post-analysis software for immune sequencing data. General study findings and limits: There were five TRBV segments more frequent in patients than controls, and TRBV5-6, TRBV5-1 and TRBV20-1 were among them.

Unique-molecular-identifier-tagged TCR beta cDNA libraries were used. TCRdb recomputed calls from the PCR reads with MiXCR, one row per CDR3 protein. This repertoire shows about 800,000 distinct CDR3 sequences, 30% found once; its top ten account for 0.55% to 0.65%. These receptors lack a known antigen. The sample consisted of blood. Every receptor here comes from a girl aged 10 to 17 with multiple sclerosis.

This chain joins TRBV7-2 and TRBJ2-1; TRBD2 matches at 14 bases. Germline CDR1 reads SGHTA; CDR2 reads FQGNSA. V was clipped by 5 bases and J by 8 bases; unmatched bases: 8. CDR3 length: 16 residues. CDR3 protein: CASSLWGLAGVDEQFF. DNA for the CDR3: TGTGCCAGCAGCCTCTGGGGACTAGCGGGAGTTGATGAGCAGTTCTTC.

This sequence joins TRBV5-1 and TRBJ2-5; 9 bases match TRBD1. The CDR3 runs to 14 residues. The germline V gene has CDR1 SGHRS and CDR2 YFSETQ. V was clipped by 1 base and J by 11 bases; unmatched bases: 9. This CDR3 is CASSLLTGGNEQYF. In nucleotides, the CDR3 is TGCGCCAGCAGCTTGCTAACAGGGGGCAATGAGCAGTACTTC.

V usage is TRBV15 and J usage is TRBJ2-7; TRBD1 agrees at 7 bases. After removal of 4 bases from V and 0 bases from J, the junction contained 15 bases not matched to a gene. Germline CDR1 and CDR2: LNHNV and YYDKDF (reference sequence). CDR3 length equals 18 residues. In DNA, the CDR3 is TGTGCCACCAGCAAAAGAAGGGGGCAGGTATCAACCTCCTACGAGCAGTACTTC. Protein product: CATSKRRGQVSTSYEQYF.

Only a few counts were recorded for this clonotype. The chain links TRBV7-9 to TRBJ2-1, with D perhaps matching TRBD2 (5 bases). The CDR3 extends over 13 amino acids. The V gene's germline CDR1 is SEHNR and CDR2 FQNEAQ (reference sequence). Trimming shortened V by 5 bases and J by 5 bases, and 10 bases separated the two germline ends. CDR3 in amino acids: CASSRGSNNEQFF. The CDR3 coding sequence is TGTGCCAGCAGCCGAGGGAGCAACAATGAGCAGTTCTTC.

Here the CDR3 reads CASRTGTVTGANVLTF. The CDR3 DNA sequence: TGTGCCAGCAGAACCGGGACAGTAACTGGGGCCAACGTCCTGACTTTC. The V call is TRBV27, the J call TRBJ2-6, with TRBD1 identical over 7 bases. Trimming removed 6 bases from V and 2 bases from J; junction bases left unmatched: 7. CDR3 size: 16 residues. Germline-derived CDR1 and CDR2 are MNHEY and SMNVEV (reference sequence).

This clonotype was counted ten times or more. The V and J genes are TRBV4-2 and TRBJ1-1; no definite D call. This CDR3 region has 14 residues. V shed 0 bases and J shed 2 bases, with 7 bases lying between them. Germline assignment: CDR1 LGHNA and CDR2 YNFKEQ. This CDR3 reads CASSQDSRNTEAFF. Written as DNA, the CDR3 is TGTGCCAGCAGCCAAGATAGCCGAAACACTGAAGCTTTCTTT.

This clonotype appeared many times. The chain links TRBV27 to TRBJ2-5; 11 nucleotides align to TRBD2. CDR3 length: 15 amino acids. Germline V CDR1 and CDR2: MNHEY, SMNVEV (reference sequence). V lost 4 bases, J lost 2 bases, and 3 bases stayed unmatched. CDR3 DNA sequence: TGTGCCAGCAGTTCGGGACTAGCGGCTCAAGAGACCCAGTACTTC. Translation gives CASSSGLAAQETQYF.